This T cell receptor (beta chain) was retrieved from a study of T cells after yellow fever vaccination. Study outcomes and limitations: A small share of clonotypes appeared in both CD4 and CD8 compartments.

This clonotype was counted only a few times. The antigen remains undetermined. Germline CDR1 LGHDT, CDR2 YNNKEL (reference sequence). The CDR3 contains 17 residues. Trimming removed 2 bases from V and 7 bases from J, with 23 bases in between. Generation of TCR cDNA used 5'RACE template switching (which added a universal primer site and UMIs). TCRdb fed the 5' RACE reads into MiXCR, producing one record per CDR3 protein. The sample has just under 600,000 distinct CDR3 sequences; less than 15% are singletons. The chain carries TRBV3-1 and TRBJ1-1; D remains ambiguous. The source is a man aged 25-45 years who received the YFV17D yellow fever vaccine. The input for sequencing was PBMCs, taken on the day of the yellow fever booster vaccination. The CDR3 here is CASSQYPPALGSFEAFF. The CDR3 nucleotides read TGTGCCAGCAGCCAATACCCGCCAGCCCTAGGTAGCTTTGAAGCTTTCTTT. Full variable domain (rest looked up from reference TRBV3-1 and TRBJ1-1): DTAVSQTPKYLVTQMGNDKSIKCEQNLGHDTMYWYKQDSKKFLKIMFSYNNKELIINETVPNRFSPKSPDKAHLNLHINSLELGDSAVYFCASSQYPPALGSFEAFFGQGTRLTVV.